The entry below describes one TCR beta chain. This clone was observed once. Its antigen target is currently unknown. The record has no base qualities; no much larger clone is one base away. The method behind the library was the immunoSEQ multiplex PCR assay. Per the authors' processing: A statistical classification framework was built for diagnosing cytomegalovirus status from the catalog of TCR beta chain sequences. Imported from immuneACCESS, the table was reduced by TCRdb to in-frame sequences with V and J called. These copies leave out some clones; in studies compared against another copy, an unresolved V gene accounts for under half, and the cause of the remainder is not known. From that table come the V and J calls and clone size; the DNA was used to work out D and trimming. The sample table holds about 64,000 clones, of which approximately 90% were seen once. In total, the top ten clones hold around 1.5% of the sample.

The data are from a study of cytomegalovirus exposure and HLA in healthy donors (dated by TCRdb to the late 2010s). About the investigation overall: The 670 or so repertoires of the first cohort and the 110 or so validation repertoires were produced on the same platform, according to a later analysis. To predict cytomegalovirus infection status, the study combined high-throughput TCR immunosequencing, statistical association of individual TCRs with disease status, and machine learning. The aim of the study was to test whether cataloging public T cell receptors could identify signatures of past pathogen exposure. In addition to the first cohort of roughly 700 subjects, a separate validation cohort of 120 different subjects was used.

Paper-wide results and their limitations: Most TCR sequences were observed very rarely across donors, whereas some public TCRs were present in many individuals. A later analysis found that TCRs clustered in the first cohort also tended to co-occur in the roughly 110 validation repertoires, with 94% of cluster scores above 0. A later analysis lacked HLA typing for the validation cohort, so it scored co-occurrence in that cohort across all 120 repertoires. In vitro tests confirmed that a few of the cytomegalovirus-associated TCR beta chains recognize cytomegalovirus antigens. The study listed 150 to 200 TCR beta chains as associated with cytomegalovirus. The authors suggested that the approach could potentially be generalized to other disease states and immunological phenotypes. In both the original and validation cohorts, the classifier was reported to diagnose cytomegalovirus status with high specificity and sensitivity.

Donors formed part of the validation cohort, which comprised 120 subjects and was distinct from the first cohort of over 500 subjects. Reading the germline V gene gives CDR1 MNHNS and CDR2 SASEGT. The CDR3 measures 16 amino acids from cysteine to phenylalanine. The entry retains the CDR3 DNA only, 48 bases that are in frame from base 1. Trimming takes 3 bases from V and 0 bases from J, and the germline ends sit 12 bases apart. The receptor's source is a woman aged 18-29 years in good health and CMV-seronegative. This chain is built from TRBV6-1 and TRBJ1-3; the best D guess is TRBD1, with 5 bases matching. Specimen: PBMCs. The CDR3 amino acid sequence is: CASSDRGLSSGNTIYF. The nucleotide sequence is given as TGTGCCAGCAGTGATAGGGGATTAAGCTCTGGAAACACCATATATTTT.